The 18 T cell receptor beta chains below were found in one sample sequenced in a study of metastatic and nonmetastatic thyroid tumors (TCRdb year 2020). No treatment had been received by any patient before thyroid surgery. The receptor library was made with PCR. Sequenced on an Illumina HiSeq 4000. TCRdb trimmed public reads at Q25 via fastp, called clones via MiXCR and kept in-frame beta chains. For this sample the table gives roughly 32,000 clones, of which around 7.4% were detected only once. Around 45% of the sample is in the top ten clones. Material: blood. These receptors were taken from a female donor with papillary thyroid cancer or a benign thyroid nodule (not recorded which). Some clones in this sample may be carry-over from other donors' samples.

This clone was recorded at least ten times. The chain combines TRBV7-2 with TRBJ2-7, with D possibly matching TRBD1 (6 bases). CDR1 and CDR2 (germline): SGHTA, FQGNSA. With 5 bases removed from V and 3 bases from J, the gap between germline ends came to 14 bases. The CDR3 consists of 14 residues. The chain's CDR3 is CASSAVLGGYEQYF. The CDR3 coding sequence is TGTGCCAGCAGCGCCGTCTTAGGGGGCTACGAGCAGTACTTC.

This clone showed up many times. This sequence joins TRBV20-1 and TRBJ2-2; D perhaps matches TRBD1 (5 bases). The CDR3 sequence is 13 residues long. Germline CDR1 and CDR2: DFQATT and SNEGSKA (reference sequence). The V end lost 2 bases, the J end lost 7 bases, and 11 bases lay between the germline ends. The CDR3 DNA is TGCAGTGCTAGACGGCCTCAGGGCGGGGAGCTGTTTTTT. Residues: CSARRPQGGELFF.

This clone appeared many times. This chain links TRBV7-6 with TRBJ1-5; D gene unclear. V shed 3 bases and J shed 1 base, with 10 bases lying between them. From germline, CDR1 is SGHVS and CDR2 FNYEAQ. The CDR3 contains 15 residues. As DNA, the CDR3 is TGTGCCAGCAGCTTGTCGGTAGGGAGCAATCAGCCCCAGCATTTT. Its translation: CASSLSVGSNQPQHF.

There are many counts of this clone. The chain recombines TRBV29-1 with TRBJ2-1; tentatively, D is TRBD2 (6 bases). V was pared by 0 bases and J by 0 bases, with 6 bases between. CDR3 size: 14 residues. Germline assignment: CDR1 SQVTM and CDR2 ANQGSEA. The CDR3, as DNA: TGCAGCGTTGAAGACGGGAGCTCCTACAATGAGCAGTTCTTC. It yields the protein CSVEDGSSYNEQFF.

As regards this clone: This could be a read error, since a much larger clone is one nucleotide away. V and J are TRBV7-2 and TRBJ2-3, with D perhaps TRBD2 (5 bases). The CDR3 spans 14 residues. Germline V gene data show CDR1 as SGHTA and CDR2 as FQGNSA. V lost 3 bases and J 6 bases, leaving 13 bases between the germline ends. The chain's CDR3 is CASSLKAVRDTQYF. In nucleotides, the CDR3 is TGTGCCAGCAGCTTGAAAGCGGTACGGGATACGCAGTATTTT. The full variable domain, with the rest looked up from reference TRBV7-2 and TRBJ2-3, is GAGVSQSPSNKVTEKGKDVELRCDPISGHTALYWYRQSLGQGLEFLIYFQGNSAPDKSGLPSDRFSAERTGGSVSTLTIQRTQQEDSAVYLCASSLKAVRDTQYFGPGTRLTVL.

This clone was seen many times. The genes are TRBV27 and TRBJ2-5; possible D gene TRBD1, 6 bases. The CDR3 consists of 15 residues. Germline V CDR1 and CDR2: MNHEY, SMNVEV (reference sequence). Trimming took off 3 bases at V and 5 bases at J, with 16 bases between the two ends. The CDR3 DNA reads TGTGCCAGCAGTTTGGGGCCAGGGGTTTTTGAGACCCAGTACTTC. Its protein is CASSLGPGVFETQYF.

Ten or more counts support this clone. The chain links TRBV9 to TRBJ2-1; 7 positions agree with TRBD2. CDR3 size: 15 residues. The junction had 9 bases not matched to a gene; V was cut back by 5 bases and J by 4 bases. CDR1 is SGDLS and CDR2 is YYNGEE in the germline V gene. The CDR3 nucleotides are TGTGCCAGCAGAGCCGGCCAGGGAGGGTACAATGAGCAGTTCTTC. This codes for CASRAGQGGYNEQFF.

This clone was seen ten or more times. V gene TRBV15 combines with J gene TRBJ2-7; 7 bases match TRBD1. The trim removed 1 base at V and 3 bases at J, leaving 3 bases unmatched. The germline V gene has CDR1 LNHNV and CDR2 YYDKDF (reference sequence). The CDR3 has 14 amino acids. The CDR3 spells CATSRGDSYYEQYF. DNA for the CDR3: TGTGCCACCAGCAGAGGGGACAGCTACTACGAGCAGTACTTC.

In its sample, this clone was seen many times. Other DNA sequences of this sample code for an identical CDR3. The CDR3 loop is CASSSGTRWGGYEQYF. The CDR3 region has the DNA TGTGCCAGCAGCAGTGGGACTAGGTGGGGAGGCTACGAGCAGTACTTC. The J gene is TRBJ2-7, the V gene TRBV28; 8 bases are a match to TRBD2. Germline V gives CDR1 MDHEN, CDR2 SYDVKM. V lost 6 bases, J lost 3 bases, and 13 bases stayed unmatched. The length of the CDR3 is 16 residues.

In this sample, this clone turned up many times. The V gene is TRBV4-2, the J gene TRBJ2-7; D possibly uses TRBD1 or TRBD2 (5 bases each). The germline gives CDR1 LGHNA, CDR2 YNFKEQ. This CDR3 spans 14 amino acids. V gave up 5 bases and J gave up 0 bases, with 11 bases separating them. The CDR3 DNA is TGTGCCAGCAGCTCAGGGACCAGCTCCTACGAGCAGTACTTC. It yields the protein CASSSGTSSYEQYF.

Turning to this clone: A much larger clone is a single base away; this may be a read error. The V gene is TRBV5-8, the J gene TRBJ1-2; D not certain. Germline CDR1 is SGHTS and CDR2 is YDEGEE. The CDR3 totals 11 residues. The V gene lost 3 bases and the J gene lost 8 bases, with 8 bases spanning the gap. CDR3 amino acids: CASSWVVGYTF. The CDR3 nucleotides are TGTGCCAGCAGCTGGGTGGTCGGCTACACCTTC.

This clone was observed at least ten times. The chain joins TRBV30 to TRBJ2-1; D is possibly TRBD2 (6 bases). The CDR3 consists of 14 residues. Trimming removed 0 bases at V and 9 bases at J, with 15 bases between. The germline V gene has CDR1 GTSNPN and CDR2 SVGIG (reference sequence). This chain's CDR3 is CAWSVPGGISEQFF. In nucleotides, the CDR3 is TGTGCCTGGAGTGTACCCGGAGGGATCTCTGAGCAGTTCTTC.

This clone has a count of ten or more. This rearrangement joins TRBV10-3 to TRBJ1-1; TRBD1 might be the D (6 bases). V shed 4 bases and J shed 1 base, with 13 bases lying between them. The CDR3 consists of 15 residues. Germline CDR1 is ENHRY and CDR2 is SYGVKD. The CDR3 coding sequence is TGTGCCATCAGTGGAGGGGGGTTGAAGAACACTGAAGCTTTCTTT. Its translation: CAISGGGLKNTEAFF.

The CDR3 DNA follows: TGCGCCAGCATCCTCTTAGCATGGTCGATCACAGATACGCAGTATTTT. It encodes CASILLAWSITDTQYF. This rearrangement joins TRBV5-1 to TRBJ2-3; D unclear. Germline V gene sequence: CDR1 SGHRS, CDR2 YFSETQ. The ends were cut back, 6 bases at V and 2 bases at J, with 19 bases in the middle. This CDR3 has 16 amino acids. The whole variable domain, filled in from reference TRBV5-1 and TRBJ2-3, reads KAGVTQTPRYLIKTRGQQVTLSCSPISGHRSVSWYQQTPGQGLQFLFEYFSETQRNKGNFPGRFSGRQFSNSRSEMNVSTLELGDSALYLCASILLAWSITDTQYFGPGTRLTVL.

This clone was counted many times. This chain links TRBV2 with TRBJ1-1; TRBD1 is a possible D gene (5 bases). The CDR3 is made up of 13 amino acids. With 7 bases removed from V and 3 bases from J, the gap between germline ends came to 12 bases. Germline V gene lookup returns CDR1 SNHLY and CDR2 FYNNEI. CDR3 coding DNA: TGTGCCAGCATAGACCGAGGGGACACTGAAGCTTTCTTT. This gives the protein CASIDRGDTEAFF.

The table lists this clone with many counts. The DNA of the CDR3 is TGCGCCAGCAGCCAACTCCTGGCCTACGAGCAGTACTTC. It translates to CASSQLLAYEQYF. The gene calls are TRBV4-1 and TRBJ2-7, with D uncertain. Germline CDR1 and CDR2: MGHRA and YSYEKL. This CDR3 contains 13 residues. V lost 2 bases and J lost 2, with 7 bases in between.

CDR3 protein: CASSDARGRAFSGSDGYTF. CDR3 bases: TGTGCCAGCAGTGACGCGCGGGGTAGGGCTTTCTCGGGGTCTGATGGCTACACCTTC. V and J are TRBV6-4 and TRBJ1-2, with no clear D. The V end lost 2 bases, the J end lost 6 bases, and 28 bases lay between the germline ends. CDR1 and CDR2 (germline): MRHNA, SNTAGT. The CDR3 is made up of 19 amino acids.

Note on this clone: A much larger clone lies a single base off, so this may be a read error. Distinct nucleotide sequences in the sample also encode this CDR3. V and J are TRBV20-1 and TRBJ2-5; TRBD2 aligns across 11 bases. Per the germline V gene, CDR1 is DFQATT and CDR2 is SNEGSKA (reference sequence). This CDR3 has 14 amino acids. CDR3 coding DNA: TGCAGTGCTTTAGCGGGGGGGCCCCGGGAGACACAGTACTTC. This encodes CSALAGGPRETQYF.